This section outlines one T cell receptor (beta chain) sequence together with its context. Antigen specificity is unknown. Libraries of TCR beta came from iRepertoire HTBI primers plus Arm-PCR of CDR3 regions. Each CDR3 protein is one row after TCRdb ran MiXCR on the multiplex PCR reads. The repertoire holds more than 450,000 distinct CDR3 sequences, with 15% to 20% as singletons. This CDR3 has 14 amino acids. V was clipped by 5 bases and J by 6 bases, with 14 bases between them. The source of the sample is a study of regulatory T cells in long-lasting Graves disease. Whole-study results and caveats: Persistent cases favored TRBV28, TRBJ1-2 and TRBJ2-5.

Specified time point: newly diagnosed GD, antithyroid drugs for less than 3 months. The TCR library was made from RNA that had been extracted from PBMCs in TRIzol. These data were also filed under a second study, of T cells in Graves' hyperthyroidism and ophthalmopathy.

The chain is built from TRBV12-3 or TRBV12-4 and TRBJ1-5, with D perhaps matching TRBD1 (5 bases). The sequencing used peripheral blood mononuclear cells (PBMCs), collected at new diagnosis, from a patient treated with antithyroid drugs. The TCR originated in a man aged 40-50 years with Graves disease. The CDR3 sequence: CASSTTGAGQPQHF. The CDR3 DNA is TGTGCCAGCAGTACCACCGGGGCCGGTCAGCCCCAGCATTTT.